This T cell receptor (beta chain) appears in the sequencing data of a study of blood T cell repertoires in COVID-19. The overall study: The United States, Italy and Spain supplied acute and convalescent COVID-19 samples. From T cells, B-cell-depleted T cells, or PBMCs came the material, which was cDNA or gDNA.

Original handling: The authors estimated nucleated cell counts from reference gene primer amplification. Some clones are missing from TCRdb's copy, which holds only in-frame ones; the method was immunoSEQ multiplex PCR. The V and J calls and clone size were taken over from that table, and D and trimming were inferred from the DNA. The sample carries some 37,000 clones, 70% to 90% recorded once. Germline V CDR1 and CDR2: MNHEY, SVGEGT. This CDR3 is built from 14 residues. With 5 bases removed from V and 4 bases from J, the gap between germline ends came to 14 bases. Material for sequencing was peripheral blood. The chain recombines TRBV6-2 or TRBV6-3 with TRBJ1-1; the D gene is possibly TRBD1 (6 bases). This clonotype originated in a man aged 45-60 years in a cohort sampled during active COVID-19. The CDR3 region has the DNA TGTGCCAGCAGTCTAAAGGACAGTTTCACTGAAGCTTTCTTT. Translating gives CASSLKDSFTEAFF.